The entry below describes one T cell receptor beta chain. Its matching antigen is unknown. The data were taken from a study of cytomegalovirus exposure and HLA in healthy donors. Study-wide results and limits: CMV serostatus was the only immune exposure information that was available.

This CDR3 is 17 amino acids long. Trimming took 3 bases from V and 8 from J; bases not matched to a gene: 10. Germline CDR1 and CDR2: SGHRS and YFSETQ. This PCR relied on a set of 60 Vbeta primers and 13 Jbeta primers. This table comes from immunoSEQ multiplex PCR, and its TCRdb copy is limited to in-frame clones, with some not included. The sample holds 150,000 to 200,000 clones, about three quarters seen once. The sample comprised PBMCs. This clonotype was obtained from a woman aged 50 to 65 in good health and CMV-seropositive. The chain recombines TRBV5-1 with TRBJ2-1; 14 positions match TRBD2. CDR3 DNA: TGCGCCAGCAGCTCGAGCACGGGGGGACTAGCGGGGGATGAGCAGTTCTTC. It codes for CASSSSTGGLAGDEQFF.